This passage covers 7 T cell receptor beta chains from one sample sequenced in a study of blood T cell repertoires in COVID-19. Sequencing was performed with immunoSEQ multiplex PCR; in TCRdb, only in-frame clones are kept and a portion is missing. The repertoire has around 130,000 clones, 85% of them found once; the top ten carry about 3.9%. The sequenced sample was peripheral blood. All receptors derive from a man in his fifties or sixties with acute or convalescent COVID-19.

The V call is TRBV4-2, the J call TRBJ2-3, with TRBD2 matching over 8 bases. Germline V gene sequence: CDR1 LGHNA, CDR2 YNFKEQ. This CDR3 contains 16 residues. With 3 bases clipped from V and 4 bases from J, the junction kept 9 bases outside the gene matches. The CDR3 reads CASSHTSGLVSDTQYF. In DNA, the CDR3 is TGTGCCAGCAGCCATACCTCGGGACTAGTATCAGATACGCAGTATTTT.

This sequence joins TRBV5-1 and TRBJ2-1, with 10 bases identical to TRBD2. J was trimmed by 4 bases and V by 3 bases; bases with no gene match: 7. There are 16 residues in the CDR3. Germline V gene sequence: CDR1 SGHRS, CDR2 YFSETQ. DNA of the CDR3: TGCGCCAGCAGCTCGGACGTAGCGGGAGGATACAATGAGCAGTTCTTC. This translates into CASSSDVAGGYNEQFF.

This sequence joins TRBV24-1 and TRBJ2-4; D is perhaps TRBD1 (6 bases). Deletions cut 5 bases from V and 3 bases from J, with 16 bases between. This CDR3 region has 16 residues. CDR1 KGHDR and CDR2 SFDVKD come from the germline V gene. The CDR3 region has the DNA TGTGCCACCAGTGCTGCAGGGGCATTAGACAAAAACATTCAGTACTTC. Amino acid sequence: CATSAAGALDKNIQYF.

The chain has TRBV28 and TRBJ1-1; maybe TRBD1 (6 bases). The CDR3 runs to 15 residues. The germline gives CDR1 MDHEN, CDR2 SYDVKM. Trimming left V 5 bases short and J 0 bases short, with 13 bases between. This CDR3 is CASSTDRRMNTEAFF. CDR3 nucleotide sequence: TGTGCCAGCAGTACCGACAGGCGGATGAACACTGAAGCTTTCTTT.

The genes are TRBV28 and TRBJ1-1, with 7 bases aligning to TRBD1. Germline values: CDR1 MDHEN, CDR2 SYDVKM. The CDR3 is 15 residues long. The trim removed 3 bases at V and 5 bases at J, leaving 9 bases unmatched. In DNA, the CDR3 is TGTGCCAGCAGTTTCCCAGGGGGGCAGGGGACTGAAGCTTTCTTT. Translating gives CASSFPGGQGTEAFF.

The chain couples TRBV5-1 to TRBJ2-2, with 7 bases matching TRBD1. The length of the CDR3 is 15 residues. V shed 8 bases, J shed 2 bases, and the junction held 9 bases outside the gene matches. Germline V gives CDR1 SGHRS, CDR2 YFSETQ. The CDR3 region is CASQPGQLNTGELFF. The CDR3 bases are TGCGCCAGTCAACCGGGACAGTTAAACACCGGGGAGCTGTTTTTT.

V is TRBV6-5 and J is TRBJ1-5; no definite D call. The CDR3 is 15 amino acids. The germline gives CDR1 MNHEY, CDR2 SVGAGI. The germline V and J ends were trimmed by 0 bases and 10 bases, with 16 bases remaining between them. The CDR3 loop is CASSYSVSSRGPQHF. Here the CDR3 DNA reads TGTGCCAGCAGTTACTCGGTCAGTTCTCGGGGACCCCAGCATTTT.